What follows are 20 T cell receptor beta chains derived from one specimen sequenced in a study of blood T cell repertoires in COVID-19. Using immunoSEQ multiplex PCR, the repertoire was profiled, and TCRdb retains in-frame clones only, with some absent. The sample records a few hundred thousand clones, more than 80% being singletons. Material: peripheral blood. All receptors come from a woman in her 50s with COVID-19, enrolled during active disease.

V usage is TRBV6-4 and J usage is TRBJ2-1; 9 bases align to TRBD1. CDR1 is MRHNA, CDR2 SNTAGT, per germline. V trimming: 6 bases; J trimming: 3 bases; junction bases outside the gene matches: 12. The CDR3 has 17 residues. The CDR3: CASRLKPGQGCYNEQFF. The CDR3, as DNA: TGTGCCAGCAGATTGAAGCCGGGACAGGGATGCTACAATGAGCAGTTCTTC.

The table lists this clone with a few counts. The chain links TRBV18 to TRBJ1-1; TRBD1 matches 11 bases. J was trimmed by 4 bases and V by 6 bases; bases with no gene match: 10. The CDR3 totals 16 residues. Germline assignment: CDR1 KGHSH and CDR2 LQKENI. The CDR3 reads CASSPGQGALSTEAFF. The CDR3 nucleotides read TGTGCCAGCTCCCCAGGACAGGGGGCCTTGAGCACTGAAGCTTTCTTT. The whole variable domain, filled in from reference TRBV18 and TRBJ1-1, reads NAGVMQNPRHLVRRRGQEARLRCSPMKGHSHVYWYRQLPEEGLKFMVYLQKENIIDESGMPKERFSAEFPKEGPSILRIQQVVRGDSAAYFCASSPGQGALSTEAFFGQGTRLTVV.

The rearrangement joins TRBV11-3 to TRBJ2-1, with D possibly being TRBD2 (6 bases). Germline V lookup: CDR1 SGHNT, CDR2 YENEEA. The CDR3 contains 15 residues. Trimming stripped 6 bases from V and 4 bases from J, with 16 bases between. The CDR3 bases are TGTGCCAGCAGTCGAGGGACTGCTATATACAATGAGCAGTTCTTC. It encodes CASSRGTAIYNEQFF. The complete variable domain, with remaining parts taken from reference TRBV11-3 and TRBJ2-1, reads EAGVVQSPRYKIIEKKQPVAFWCNPISGHNTLYWYLQNLGQGPELLIRYENEEAVDDSQLPKDRFSAERLKGVDSTLKIQPAELGDSAVYLCASSRGTAIYNEQFFGPGTRLTVL.

J is TRBJ2-1 and V is TRBV13; D is uncertain. The CDR3 spans 14 residues. V was cut by 0 bases and J by 7 bases, with 10 bases left in between. Germline V gene sequence: CDR1 PRHDT, CDR2 FYEKMQ (reference sequence). This chain's CDR3 is CASSLGLAENEQFF. CDR3 nucleotide sequence: TGTGCCAGCAGCTTAGGCCTGGCGGAAAATGAGCAGTTCTTC.

This clone has a single count. CDR3 residues: CSVEQNRGRGYTF. The CDR3 DNA follows: TGCAGCGTTGAGCAGAACAGGGGACGGGGCTACACCTTC. The chain combines TRBV29-1 with TRBJ1-2, with 7 bases lining up with TRBD1. CDR1 and CDR2 (germline): SQVTM, ANQGSEA. The V segment lost 3 bases and the J segment 8 bases; nucleotides outside the gene matches: 9. This CDR3 is built from 13 residues.

The chain uses TRBV3-1 (or the pseudogene TRBV3-2) and TRBJ2-7; 13 bases line up with TRBD2. In germline, CDR1 is LGHDT, CDR2 YNNKEL (reference sequence). The CDR3 spans 16 residues. Trimming removed 2 bases from V and 5 bases from J; junction bases left unmatched: 6. CDR3 DNA sequence: TGTGCCAGCAGCCAACTTGGACTAGCGGGAGTCGACGAGCAGTACTTC. This gives the protein CASSQLGLAGVDEQYF.

The rearrangement links TRBV6-5 to TRBJ1-1; tentative D call: TRBD1 (5 bases). This CDR3 is built from 13 residues. Trimming took 6 bases from V and 1 from J, leaving 9 bases between them. CDR1 is MNHEY, CDR2 SVGAGI, per germline. CDR3 DNA: TGTGCCAGCAGATGGCAGGGGAACACTGAAGCTTTCTTT. The encoded protein is CASRWQGNTEAFF.

This chain connects TRBV7-9 to TRBJ2-7, with D possibly TRBD2 on 6 matching bases. The CDR3 totals 15 residues. The V and J ends lost 3 bases and 0 bases respectively, with 12 bases between them. CDR1 SEHNR and CDR2 FQNEAQ come from the germline V gene (reference sequence). The CDR3 region is CASSFLQGGSYEQYF. The CDR3 DNA reads as TGTGCCAGCAGCTTTCTCCAGGGAGGCTCCTACGAGCAGTACTTC.

The chain combines TRBV18 with TRBJ2-7; possible D gene TRBD1, 6 bases. The CDR3 is made up of 14 amino acids. CDR1 is KGHSH, CDR2 LQKENI, per germline. V lost 3 bases, J lost 0 bases, and 9 bases lay in between. The CDR3 region is CASSPQTGSYEQYF. In DNA form, the CDR3 reads TGTGCCAGCTCACCCCAGACAGGCTCCTACGAGCAGTACTTC.

This clone occurred once. The rearrangement links TRBV6-6 to TRBJ2-7; perhaps TRBD1 as D (7 bases). Germline V CDR1 and CDR2: MNHNY, SVGAGI (reference sequence). This CDR3 is built from 14 residues. Trimming shortened V by 3 bases and J by 1 base, and 10 bases separated the two germline ends. DNA of the CDR3: TGTGCCAGCAGTTATGCGGGACAGTCCTACGAGCAGTACTTC. Translated, it gives CASSYAGQSYEQYF.

This chain uses TRBV7-8 with TRBJ2-3, with TRBD2 matching over 12 bases. The CDR3 totals 17 residues. Unmatched junction bases numbered 6, after V lost 3 bases and J lost 2 bases. Germline-derived CDR1 and CDR2 are SGHVS and FQNEAQ. The CDR3 reads CASSFRTSGDTTDTQYF. CDR3 sequence (DNA): TGTGCCAGCAGCTTTAGGACTAGCGGGGATACCACAGATACGCAGTATTTT.

A few counts support this clone. The V and J genes are TRBV6-5 and TRBJ1-6; D gene unclear. V was pared by 4 bases and J by 7 bases, with 8 bases between. Germline V gene data show CDR1 as MNHEY and CDR2 as SVGAGI. The CDR3 has 13 amino acids. The CDR3 nucleotides are TGTGCCAGCAGTTCCCCGGGGAATTCACCCCTCCACTTT. Protein sequence: CASSSPGNSPLHF.

This clone came up once. This chain links TRBV3-1 (or the pseudogene TRBV3-2) with TRBJ2-1, with D tentatively TRBD2 (5 bases). The CDR3 has 12 amino acids. Germline V gene sequence: CDR1 LGHDT, CDR2 YNNKEL (reference sequence). V lost 1 base, J lost 9 bases, and 7 bases lay in between. The CDR3 DNA reads TGTGCCAGCAGCCAAGGGGCGGGTGAGCAGTTCTTC. Amino acids: CASSQGAGEQFF.

The chain links TRBV5-4 to TRBJ1-5; D possibly corresponds to TRBD1 (5 bases). The CDR3 extends over 14 amino acids. Germline V lookup: CDR1 SGHNT, CDR2 YYREEE (reference sequence). V was trimmed by 4 bases and J by 0 bases, leaving 8 bases between them. The CDR3 coding sequence is TGTGCCAGCAGCCAGCAGGGTAGCAATCAGCCCCAGCATTTT. The encoded protein is CASSQQGSNQPQHF.

This clone was counted once. J is TRBJ1-1 and V is TRBV11-2; 7 bases are shared with TRBD1. The junction had 7 bases not matched to a gene; V was cut back by 7 bases and J by 2 bases. The CDR3 covers 14 residues. Germline V gene data show CDR1 as SGHAT and CDR2 as FQNNGV. The CDR3 coding sequence is TGTGCCAGCAAGCAGAACAGGGGAAACACTGAAGCTTTCTTT. Amino acids: CASKQNRGNTEAFF.

The V gene is TRBV5-1, the J gene TRBJ2-2; 11 bases are shared with TRBD2. With 0 bases clipped from V and 2 bases from J, the junction kept 3 bases outside the gene matches. CDR3 length equals 17 residues. The germline CDR1 and CDR2 sequences are SGHRS and YFSETQ. In DNA, the CDR3 is TGCGCCAGCAGCTTGGGACTAGCGGGATTCAACACCGGGGAGCTGTTTTTT. This gives the protein CASSLGLAGFNTGELFF.

The V call is TRBV5-6, the J call TRBJ2-7, with a tentative D call TRBD1 (6 bases). This CDR3 is built from 15 residues. V lost 2 bases and J 5 bases, leaving 17 bases between the germline ends. The germline V gene has CDR1 SGHDT and CDR2 YYEEEE. CDR3 coding DNA: TGTGCCAGCAGCTTTCTACAGGGCCGTCGGGACGAGCAGTACTTC. Encoded protein: CASSFLQGRRDEQYF.

This clone was observed a handful of times. The chain recombines TRBV30 with TRBJ1-5; D may be TRBD1 (5 bases). V was pared by 3 bases and J by 4 bases, with 7 bases between. The CDR3 is 12 amino acids. Germline V CDR1 and CDR2: GTSNPN, SVGIG (reference sequence). The CDR3 DNA reads TGTGCCTGGAGCCCAGGGAATCAGCCCCAGCATTTT. The encoded protein is CAWSPGNQPQHF.

The chain uses TRBV27 and TRBJ1-1; 7 bases map to TRBD1. This CDR3 is built from 14 residues. In germline, CDR1 is MNHEY, CDR2 SMNVEV (reference sequence). V was clipped by 5 bases and J by 3 bases; unmatched bases: 6. The CDR3 reads CASSPGTDYTEAFF. The CDR3, as DNA: TGTGCCAGCAGTCCCGGGACAGACTACACTGAAGCTTTCTTT.

This sequence joins TRBV7-2 and TRBJ2-5; 10 bases agree with TRBD2. This CDR3 contains 15 residues. Germline V CDR1 and CDR2: SGHTA, FQGNSA. J was trimmed by 5 bases and V by 5 bases; bases with no gene match: 8. The CDR3 here is CASSPSGSAWETQYF. As DNA, the CDR3 is TGTGCCAGCAGCCCTAGCGGGAGCGCGTGGGAGACCCAGTACTTC.